This T cell receptor (beta chain) was recorded in a study of vaccination and CD4 T cells after COVID-19. In the study overall: With a range of 35 to 161, the median interval from diagnosis to drawing post-COVID samples was 90 to 120 days.

Sequenced with the Oncomine TCR Beta short-read assay was DNA taken from cultured CD4+ T cells. TCRdb re-derived calls from the PCR reads in MiXCR, one entry per CDR3 protein. The sample yields about 19,000 distinct CDR3 sequences, 55% seen once. The sample's treatment: roughly 11-day PBMC culture with coronavirus spike peptide pools or control peptides (ViraFEST assay). Germline CDR1 is MNHNS and CDR2 is SASEGT. This CDR3 region has 13 residues. V was pared by 7 bases and J by 0 bases, with 6 bases between. Notes on this clonotype: Its antigen is unknown.

Sequenced input: CD4+ T cells from blood, cultured in vitro. The gene calls are TRBV6-1 and TRBJ2-2; D is uncertain. The clonotype was recovered from a human donor who had recovered from COVID-19. The CDR3 DNA reads as TGTGCCAGCAACATGGCGAACACCGGGGAGCTGTTTTTT. It codes for CASNMANTGELFF.